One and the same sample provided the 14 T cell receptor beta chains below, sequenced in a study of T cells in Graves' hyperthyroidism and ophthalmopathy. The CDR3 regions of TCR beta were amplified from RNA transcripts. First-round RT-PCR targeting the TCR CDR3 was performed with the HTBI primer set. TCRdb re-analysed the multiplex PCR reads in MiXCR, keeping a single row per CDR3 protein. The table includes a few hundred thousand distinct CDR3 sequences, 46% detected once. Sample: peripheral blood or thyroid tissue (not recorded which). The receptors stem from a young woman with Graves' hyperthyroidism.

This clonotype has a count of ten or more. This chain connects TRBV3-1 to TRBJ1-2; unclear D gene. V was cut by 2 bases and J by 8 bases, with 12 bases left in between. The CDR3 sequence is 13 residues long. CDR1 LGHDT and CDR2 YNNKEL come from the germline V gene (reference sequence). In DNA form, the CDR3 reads TGTGCCAGCAGCCAACGTGACGGGTTGGGCTACACCTTC. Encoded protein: CASSQRDGLGYTF.

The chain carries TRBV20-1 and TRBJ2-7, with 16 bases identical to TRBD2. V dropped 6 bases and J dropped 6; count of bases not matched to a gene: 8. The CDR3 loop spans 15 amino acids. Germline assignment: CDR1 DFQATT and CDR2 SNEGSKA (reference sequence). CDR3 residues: CSADRGLAGGSEQYF. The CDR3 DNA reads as TGCAGTGCCGACAGGGGACTAGCGGGAGGGTCCGAGCAGTACTTC.

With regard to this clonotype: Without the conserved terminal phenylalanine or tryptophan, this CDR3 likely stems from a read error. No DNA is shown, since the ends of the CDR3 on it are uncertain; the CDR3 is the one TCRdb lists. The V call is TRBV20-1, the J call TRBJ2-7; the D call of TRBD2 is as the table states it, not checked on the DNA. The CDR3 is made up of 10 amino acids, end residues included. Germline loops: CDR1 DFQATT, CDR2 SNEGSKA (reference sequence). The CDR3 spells CSARQDRKFG.

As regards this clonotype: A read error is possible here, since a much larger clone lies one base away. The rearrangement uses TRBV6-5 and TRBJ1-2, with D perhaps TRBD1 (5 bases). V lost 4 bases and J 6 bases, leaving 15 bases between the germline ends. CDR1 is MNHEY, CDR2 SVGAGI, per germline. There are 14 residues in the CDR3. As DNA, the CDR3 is TGTGCCAGCAGTTTACCGGGGGGAGGGCATGGCTACACCTTC. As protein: CASSLPGGGHGYTF.

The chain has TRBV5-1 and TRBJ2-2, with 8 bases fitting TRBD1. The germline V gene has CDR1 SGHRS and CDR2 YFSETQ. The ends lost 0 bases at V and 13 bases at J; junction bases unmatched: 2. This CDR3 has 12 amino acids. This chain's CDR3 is CASSLGDRGLFF. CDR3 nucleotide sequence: TGCGCCAGCAGCTTGGGAGACAGGGGGCTGTTTTTT.

CDR3 nucleotide sequence: TGTGCCAGCAGCGTAGGAAGGGGGAGGGCCCAGCATTTT. Translating gives CASSVGRGRAQHF. V and J are TRBV9 and TRBJ1-5; D perhaps matches TRBD1 (6 bases). Germline CDR1 is SGDLS and CDR2 is YYNGEE. The CDR3 is 13 amino acids. V was clipped by 0 bases and J by 11 bases, with 12 bases between them.

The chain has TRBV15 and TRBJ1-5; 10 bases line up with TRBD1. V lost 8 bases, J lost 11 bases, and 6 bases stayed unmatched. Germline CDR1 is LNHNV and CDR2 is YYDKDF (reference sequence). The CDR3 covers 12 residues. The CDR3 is CATGTGAQTQHF. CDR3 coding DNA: TGTGCCACCGGGACAGGGGCCCAGACCCAGCATTTT.

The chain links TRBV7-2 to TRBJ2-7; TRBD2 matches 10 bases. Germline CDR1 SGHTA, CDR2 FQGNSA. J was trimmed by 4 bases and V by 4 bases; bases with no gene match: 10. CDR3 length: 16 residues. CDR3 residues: CASSSTWTSGLYEQYF. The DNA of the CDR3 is TGTGCCAGCAGCTCCACCTGGACTAGCGGATTGTACGAGCAGTACTTC.

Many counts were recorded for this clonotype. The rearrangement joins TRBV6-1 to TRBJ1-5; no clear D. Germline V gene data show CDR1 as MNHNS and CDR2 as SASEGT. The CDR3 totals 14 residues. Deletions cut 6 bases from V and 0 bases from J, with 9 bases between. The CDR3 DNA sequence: TGTGCCAGCAGCTCTCTGGTTAGCAATCAGCCCCAGCATTTT. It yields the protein CASSSLVSNQPQHF.

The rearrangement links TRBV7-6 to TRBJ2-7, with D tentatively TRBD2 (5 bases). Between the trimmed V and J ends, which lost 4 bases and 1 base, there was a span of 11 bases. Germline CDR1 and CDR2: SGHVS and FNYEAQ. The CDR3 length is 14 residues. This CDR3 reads CASSSGRGSYEQYF. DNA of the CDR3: TGTGCCAGCAGCTCTGGGAGAGGTTCCTACGAGCAGTACTTC.

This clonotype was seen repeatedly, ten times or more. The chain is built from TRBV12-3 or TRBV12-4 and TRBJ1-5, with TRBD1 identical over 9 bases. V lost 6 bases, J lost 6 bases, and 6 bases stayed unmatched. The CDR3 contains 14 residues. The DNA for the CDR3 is TGTGCCAGCAGGGCAACAGGGGGCGGTCAGCCCCAGCATTTT. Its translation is CASRATGGGQPQHF.

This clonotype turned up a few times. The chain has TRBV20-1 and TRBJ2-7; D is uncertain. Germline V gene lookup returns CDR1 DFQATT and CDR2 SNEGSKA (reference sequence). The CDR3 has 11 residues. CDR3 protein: CSVENSYEQYF. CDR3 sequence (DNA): TGCAGCGTTGAAAACTCCTACGAGCAGTACTTC.

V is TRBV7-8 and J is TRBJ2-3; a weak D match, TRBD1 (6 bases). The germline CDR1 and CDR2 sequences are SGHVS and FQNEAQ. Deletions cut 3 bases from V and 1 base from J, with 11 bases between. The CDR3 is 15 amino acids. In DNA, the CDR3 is TGTGCCAGCAGCTTCCGAGGGGGTCGCACAGATACGCAGTATTTT. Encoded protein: CASSFRGGRTDTQYF.

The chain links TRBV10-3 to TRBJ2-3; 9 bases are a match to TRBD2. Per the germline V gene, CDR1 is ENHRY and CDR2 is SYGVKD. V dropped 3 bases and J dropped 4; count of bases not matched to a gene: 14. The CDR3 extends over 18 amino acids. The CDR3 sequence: CAISDLSGSRLSADTQYF. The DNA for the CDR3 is TGTGCCATCAGTGATCTTAGCGGGAGTAGGCTATCCGCAGATACGCAGTATTTT.